A single sample gave rise to the 21 T cell receptor beta chains below, sequenced in a study of T-cell memory formation after mild COVID-19. TCRdb reprocessed the 5' RACE reads with MiXCR, giving one entry per CDR3 protein. The table records 200,000 to 300,000 distinct CDR3 sequences, over 15% of them present only once. The sequencing input was PBMCs or a T cell subset sorted from them (not recorded which). The receptors were sampled from a man aged 18 to 29 who had mild COVID-19 (a few samples of this study predate the infection). Cell type and time point are not known.

The rearrangement joins TRBV5-1 to TRBJ2-1; D unresolved. Germline CDR1 and CDR2: SGHRS and YFSETQ. This CDR3 is built from 13 residues. Trimming took 1 base from V and 7 from J, leaving 9 bases between them. CDR3 sequence: CASSLYRSNEQFF. CDR3 nucleotide sequence: TGCGCCAGCAGCTTGTATCGGTCGAATGAGCAGTTCTTC.

The CDR3 spells CATWPGAAGELFF. DNA of the CDR3: TGTGCCACCTGGCCAGGGGCTGCCGGGGAGCTGTTTTTT. This chain links TRBV7-2 with TRBJ2-2; perhaps TRBD1 as D (6 bases). V was shortened by 10 bases and J by 6 bases, with 15 bases between the two germline ends. CDR1 is SGHTA, CDR2 FQGNSA, per germline. The CDR3 totals 13 residues.

CDR3 sequence (DNA): TGTGCCAGCTCCGGTAGCGATGAGCAGTTCTTC. Its translation is CASSGSDEQFF. This chain uses TRBV18 with TRBJ2-1, with TRBD2 as a possible D gene (5 bases). CDR3 length: 11 residues. V dropped 6 bases and J dropped 8 bases, with 8 bases sitting between them. The germline CDR1 and CDR2 sequences are KGHSH and LQKENI.

This clonotype was seen only a few times. The V gene is TRBV6-2 or TRBV6-3, the J gene TRBJ1-1; TRBD1 matches at 7 bases. There are 15 residues in the CDR3. The germline CDR1 and CDR2 sequences are MNHEY and SVGEGT. Trimming took 5 bases from V and 3 from J; bases not matched to a gene: 9. The CDR3: CASSPGTAPDTEAFF. In DNA, the CDR3 is TGTGCCAGCAGTCCCGGGACAGCCCCGGACACTGAAGCTTTCTTT.

There are many counts of this clonotype. The gene calls are TRBV5-1 and TRBJ2-5; D gene uncertain. This CDR3 is 14 amino acids long. CDR1 SGHRS and CDR2 YFSETQ come from the germline V gene. V dropped 4 bases and J dropped 0 bases, with 10 bases sitting between them. As DNA, the CDR3 is TGCGCCAGCAGCAGCCGGACGTACCAAGAGACCCAGTACTTC. The encoded protein is CASSSRTYQETQYF.

This clonotype has only a few counts. The chain is built from TRBV7-9 and TRBJ2-5; possibly TRBD2 for D (5 bases). CDR1 SEHNR and CDR2 FQNEAQ come from the germline V gene (reference sequence). This CDR3 contains 16 residues. V lost 7 bases, J lost 4 bases, and 22 bases lay in between. The CDR3 here is CASTLGSASALETQYF. The CDR3 nucleotides are TGTGCCAGCACCCTGGGGAGCGCCTCGGCTTTAGAGACCCAGTACTTC.

The V call is TRBV7-2, the J call TRBJ2-2, with a tentative D call TRBD2 (5 bases). The CDR3 totals 13 residues. The germline CDR1 and CDR2 sequences are SGHTA and FQGNSA. The V end lost 4 bases, the J end lost 5 bases, and 8 bases lay between the germline ends. The CDR3 is CASSSRTTGELFF. CDR3 in DNA: TGTGCCAGCAGCTCCCGGACTACCGGGGAGCTGTTTTTT.

DNA for the CDR3: TGTGCCAGCAGCTTAATGGGGCCTAATGAAAAACTGTTTTTT. Protein product: CASSLMGPNEKLFF. The chain carries TRBV7-9 and TRBJ1-4; D perhaps matches TRBD1 (5 bases). The ends were cut back, 2 bases at V and 3 bases at J, with 7 bases in the middle. This CDR3 has 14 residues. Germline V gives CDR1 SEHNR, CDR2 FQNEAQ (reference sequence).

The chain recombines TRBV9 with TRBJ1-5; D is uncertain. The germline gives CDR1 SGDLS, CDR2 YYNGEE. This CDR3 has 14 residues. Trimming left V 0 bases short and J 4 bases short, with 8 bases between. CDR3 in DNA: TGTGCCAGCAGCGTAGATGGGCAAAATCAGCCCCAGCATTTT. This translates into CASSVDGQNQPQHF.

The CDR3 region has the DNA TGTGCCACCAGCAGAGATCTGACAGGGCCTGAAGCTTTCTTT. Translating gives CATSRDLTGPEAFF. The chain is built from TRBV15 and TRBJ1-1; 7 bases map to TRBD1. The germline CDR1 and CDR2 sequences are LNHNV and YYDKDF (reference sequence). V shed 0 bases, J shed 6 bases, and the junction held 4 bases outside the gene matches. The CDR3 totals 14 residues.

This clonotype has more than one count but fewer than ten. Written as DNA, the CDR3 is TGTGCCACCAGCAGCTCTACGGGACAGATAAATGAAAAACTGTTTTTT. Its translation: CATSSSTGQINEKLFF. The genes are TRBV15 and TRBJ1-4; 7 bases line up with TRBD1. Germline V gene lookup returns CDR1 LNHNV and CDR2 YYDKDF (reference sequence). Trimming removed 3 bases from V and 5 bases from J; junction bases left unmatched: 9. There are 16 residues in the CDR3.

The chain couples TRBV27 to TRBJ2-3; 7 nucleotides agree with TRBD1. CDR1 and CDR2 (germline): MNHEY, SMNVEV (reference sequence). The CDR3 length is 13 residues. The trim removed 6 bases at V and 6 bases at J, leaving 6 bases unmatched. The CDR3 loop is CASRRDRADTQYF. DNA of the CDR3: TGTGCCAGCAGAAGAGACAGGGCCGATACGCAGTATTTT.

V and J are TRBV20-1 and TRBJ1-6; D gene ambiguous. V shed 1 base and J shed 7 bases, with 11 bases lying between them. CDR1 is DFQATT, CDR2 SNEGSKA, per germline (reference sequence). The CDR3 runs to 14 residues. The CDR3 nucleotides read TGCAGTGCTAGAGTACGGGGTCGGAATTCACCCCTCCACTTT. Translating it yields CSARVRGRNSPLHF.

This clonotype was counted between two and nine times. This chain links TRBV9 with TRBJ2-3; 11 bases match TRBD2. Germline lookup yields CDR1 SGDLS and CDR2 YYNGEE. J gave up 10 bases and V 2 bases, and 9 bases lay outside the gene matches. There are 15 residues in the CDR3. In nucleotides, the CDR3 is TGTGCCAGCAGCGTGGCGCTAGCGGGGGGAGAGTCGCAGTATTTT. It is translated as CASSVALAGGESQYF. Full variable domain (outside the CDR3, taken from reference TRBV9 and TRBJ2-3): DSGVTQTPKHLITATGQRVTLRCSPRSGDLSVYWYQQSLDQGLQFLIQYYNGEERAKGNILERFSAQQFPDLHSELNLSSLELGDSALYFCASSVALAGGESQYFGPGTRLTVL.

V and J are TRBV6-1 and TRBJ1-5; 7 bases map to TRBD1. The germline V gene encodes CDR1 MNHNS and CDR2 SASEGT. The CDR3 contains 15 residues. The J segment lost 0 bases and the V segment lost 6 bases, leaving 5 bases of the junction unmatched. The DNA of the CDR3 is TGTGCCAGCAGATTCGACAGGGCTAGCAATCAGCCCCAGCATTTT. Translated, it gives CASRFDRASNQPQHF.

This chain joins TRBV6-2 or TRBV6-3 and TRBJ2-6; possible D gene TRBD2, 5 bases. Trimming pared 2 bases from V and 0 bases from J, leaving 5 bases between. CDR3 length equals 15 residues. The germline CDR1 and CDR2 sequences are MNHEY and SVGEGT. In nucleotides, the CDR3 is TGTGCCAGCAGTTACGCGGGCTCTGGGGCCAACGTCCTGACTTTC. It specifies CASSYAGSGANVLTF.

The gene calls are TRBV18 and TRBJ1-4; no definite D call. This CDR3 has 11 amino acids. Germline assignment: CDR1 KGHSH and CDR2 LQKENI. V shed 3 bases and J shed 8 bases, with 4 bases lying between them. The CDR3 DNA reads as TGTGCCAGCTCACCGGGGGAAAAACTGTTTTTT. Residues: CASSPGEKLFF.

The chain carries TRBV6-1 and TRBJ1-2; possible D gene TRBD1, 5 bases. The CDR3 length is 14 residues. Germline V gives CDR1 MNHNS, CDR2 SASEGT. Trimming shortened V by 7 bases and J by 4 bases, and 16 bases separated the two germline ends. The CDR3 DNA sequence: TGTGCCAGCACCCCGGGTGGACACCTCTATGGCTACACCTTC. Its protein product is CASTPGGHLYGYTF.

The chain couples TRBV12-5 to TRBJ1-5; no firm D call. This CDR3 region has 13 residues. Germline V gene data show CDR1 as LGHNT and CDR2 as FRNRAP. The V and J ends lost 2 bases and 5 bases respectively, with 7 bases between them. CDR3 sequence: CASGLIGDQPQHF. DNA of the CDR3: TGTGCTAGTGGTTTGATTGGGGATCAGCCCCAGCATTTT.

This clonotype came up a few times. The chain employs TRBV4-1 and TRBJ2-2; TRBD2 is a possible D gene (5 bases). Trimming cost V 3 bases and J 3 bases, with 14 bases left between them. CDR3 length: 16 residues. Germline V gene sequence: CDR1 MGHRA, CDR2 YSYEKL. CDR3 nucleotide sequence: TGCGCCAGCAGCCACCTTGGACGGGGAGACACCGGGGAGCTGTTTTTT. It yields the protein CASSHLGRGDTGELFF.

The table lists this clonotype with a few counts. The chain couples TRBV24-1 to TRBJ1-5; D is perhaps TRBD1 (5 bases). This CDR3 contains 15 residues. The V end was cut by 2 bases, the J end by 2 bases, with 9 bases between. Germline V gene data show CDR1 as KGHDR and CDR2 as SFDVKD. Here the CDR3 reads CATSDSGRGNQPQHF. The CDR3 nucleotides are TGTGCCACCAGTGATTCTGGCAGGGGCAATCAGCCCCAGCATTTT.